This T cell receptor (beta chain) comes out of a study of shared clonotypes between healthy human individuals. Across the study: The composition of the donors was a couple of women and a few men aged 18 to 49.

An even split of each subset's genomic DNA across several immunoSEQ plates was performed. Assay used: immunoSEQ multiplex PCR; TCRdb lists only in-frame clones, some missing. Of about 800,000 clones detected, 96% appear once; the ten largest clones hold around 0.25%. Study observations and caveats: The study sampled only blood, and tissue repertoires likely differ.

CD8 cells regarded as naive lacked CD45RO, were positively chosen for CCR7, and omitted terminally differentiated effector memory CD45RA+ cells. The CDR3 totals 16 residues. A word on this clone: The antigen is unknown.

Sequenced sample: naive CD8+ T cells sorted from blood. The TCR sequence derives from a man aged 25-45 years in good health. The chain couples TRBV21-1 to TRBJ2-7; TRBD2, as called in the table, went unchecked against the DNA. TRBV21-1 is termed a pseudogene. The CDR3 DNA follows: TGTGCCAGCAAGGGACTAGCGGGAGGGATAACCTACGAGCAGTACTTC. Translated, it gives CASKGLAGGITYEQYF.